This T cell receptor (beta chain) comes out of a study of T cell responses to AZD1222 COVID-19 vaccine. Study-level information: Doses given second, at about 4 or about 12 weeks, were pooled.

Profiled with immunoSEQ multiplex PCR; TCRdb holds only in-frame clones, not every one. The sample shows approximately 140,000 clones, about 89% of them seen only once. As for this clone: Its target is not known.

Study-level points and caveats: Sampling that yielded the repertoires occurred only after the peak T cell response.

CDR3 length: 15 residues. Germline V gene data show CDR1 as MNHEY and CDR2 as SVGEGT. V gave up 3 bases and J gave up 1 base, with 9 bases separating them. The chain links TRBV6-2 or TRBV6-3 to TRBJ2-2; D not certain. The sample here was peripheral blood, taken on day 0 of AZD1222 vaccination. This receptor was identified in an adult in good health. The CDR3 DNA reads TGTGCCAGCAGTTATGGGCAGGTGAACACCGGGGAGCTGTTTTTT. This encodes CASSYGQVNTGELFF.